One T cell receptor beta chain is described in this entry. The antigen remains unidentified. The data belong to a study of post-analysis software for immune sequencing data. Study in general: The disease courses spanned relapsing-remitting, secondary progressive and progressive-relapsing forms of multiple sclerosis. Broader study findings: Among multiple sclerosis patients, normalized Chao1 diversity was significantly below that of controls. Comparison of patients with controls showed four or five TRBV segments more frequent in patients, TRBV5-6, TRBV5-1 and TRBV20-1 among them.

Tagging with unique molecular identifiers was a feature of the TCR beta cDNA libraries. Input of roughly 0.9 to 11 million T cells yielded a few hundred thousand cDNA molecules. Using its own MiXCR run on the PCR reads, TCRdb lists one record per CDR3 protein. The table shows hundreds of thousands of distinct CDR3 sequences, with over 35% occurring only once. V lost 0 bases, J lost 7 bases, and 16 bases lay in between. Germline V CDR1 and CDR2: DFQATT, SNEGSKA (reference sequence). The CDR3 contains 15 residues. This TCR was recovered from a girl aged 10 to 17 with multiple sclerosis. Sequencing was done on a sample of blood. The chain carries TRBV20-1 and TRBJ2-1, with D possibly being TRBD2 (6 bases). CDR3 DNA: TGCAGTGCTAGAGATCTATCGGGAGTTGTGAATGAGCAGTTCTTC. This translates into CSARDLSGVVNEQFF.